This T cell receptor beta chain came from a study of shared clonotypes between healthy human individuals. Across the whole study: Every donor yielded three CD4 naive, three CD4 memory, two CD8 naive and one CD8 memory plate.

Overall study findings and caveats: Shared clonotypes: about 5% naive CD4, approximately 3.4% naive CD8, around 2.4% memory CD4, more than 0.3% memory CD8. Clonotypes shared by all four sorted-subset donors had higher generation probabilities than non-shared clonotypes. Incomplete sequencing of sorted subsets was indicated by rarefaction despite large depth.

Deletions cut 3 bases from V and 0 bases from J, with 9 bases between. In germline, CDR1 is LNHDA, CDR2 SQIVND (reference sequence). This CDR3 has 15 amino acids. The repertoire was sequenced with immunoSEQ multiplex PCR; TCRdb's copy has only in-frame clones and lacks some. This sample carries roughly 1.5 million clones, 98% of them seen once, and the ten largest clones take 0.4% to 0.45%. As regards this clone: No antigen is known for it.

Source material: naive CD4+ T cells sorted from blood. Indicated subset: CD45RA+ positively selected. The TCR comes from a man younger than 40 in good health. The chain carries TRBV19 and TRBJ1-3, with D uncertain. DNA for the CDR3: TGTGCCAGTAGTATTTCGTCTGGCTCTGGAAACACCATATATTTT. Translation: CASSISSGSGNTIYF. Full variable domain (remainder filled in from reference TRBV19 and TRBJ1-3): DGGITQSPKYLFRKEGQNVTLSCEQNLNHDAMYWYRQDPGQGLRLIYYSQIVNDFQKGDIAEGYSVSREKKESFPLTVTSAQKNPTAFYLCASSISSGSGNTIYFGEGSWLTVV.